This TCR beta chain emerged from a study of blood T cell repertoires in COVID-19. Per the germline V gene, CDR1 is LGHNA and CDR2 is YSLEER. The CDR3 covers 15 residues. With 3 bases clipped from V and 4 bases from J, the junction kept 6 bases outside the gene matches. TCRdb's table, derived via immunoSEQ multiplex PCR, lists solely in-frame clones and lacks some. The sample lists 200,000 or so clones, roughly three quarters occurring once. The TCR originated in a man between 60 and 75 years old with active or convalescent COVID-19. Source material: peripheral blood. V gene TRBV4-3 combines with J gene TRBJ2-3; 8 bases line up with TRBD2. The CDR3, as DNA: TGCGCCAGCAGCCAGAAAAGCGGGAGCCCAGATACGCAGTATTTT. Its translation is CASSQKSGSPDTQYF.